This T cell receptor beta chain originates from a study of identical twins. TCRdb re-called the 5' RACE reads with MiXCR, one entry per CDR3 protein. The sample lists roughly 710,000 distinct CDR3 sequences, 6.1% seen once, with roughly 2% in the top ten. The CDR3 is 14 residues long. From germline, CDR1 is LGHNA and CDR2 YSLEER. V was trimmed by 0 bases and J by 7 bases, leaving 10 bases between them. The table lists this clonotype with many counts. The source of this sequence is a man aged 18 to 30 in good health. Sequencing was done on a sample of naive T cells sorted from blood. The rearrangement joins TRBV4-3 to TRBJ2-1; a possible D gene is TRBD1 (6 bases). The CDR3 nucleotides read TGCGCCAGCAGCCAAGATCGTACAGGGAATGAGCAGTTCTTC. This sequence encodes CASSQDRTGNEQFF.